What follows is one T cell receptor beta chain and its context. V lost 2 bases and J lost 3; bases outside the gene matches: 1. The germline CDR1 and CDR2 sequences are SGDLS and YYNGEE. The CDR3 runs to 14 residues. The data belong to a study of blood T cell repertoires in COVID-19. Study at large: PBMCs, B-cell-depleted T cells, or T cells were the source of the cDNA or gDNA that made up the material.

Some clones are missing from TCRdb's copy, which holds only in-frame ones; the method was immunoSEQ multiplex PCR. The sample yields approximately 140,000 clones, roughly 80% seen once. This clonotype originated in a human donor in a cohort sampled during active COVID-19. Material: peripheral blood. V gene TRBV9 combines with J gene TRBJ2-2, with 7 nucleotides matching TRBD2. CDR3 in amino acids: CASSVRGDTGELFF. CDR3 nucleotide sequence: TGTGCCAGCAGCGTCCGGGGGGACACCGGGGAGCTGTTTTTT.